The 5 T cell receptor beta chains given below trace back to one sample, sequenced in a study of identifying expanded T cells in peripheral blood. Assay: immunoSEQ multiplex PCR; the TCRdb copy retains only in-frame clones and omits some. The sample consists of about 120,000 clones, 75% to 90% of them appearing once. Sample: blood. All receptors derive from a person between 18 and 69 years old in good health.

The DNA for the CDR3 is TGTGCCAGCAGTGAATTCTGGGACGGCACTGAAGCTTTCTTT. Protein: CASSEFWDGTEAFF. The chain is built from TRBV25-1 and TRBJ1-1, with D perhaps TRBD1 (5 bases). Germline V gene sequence: CDR1 MGHDK, CDR2 SYGVNS. V lost 1 base and J lost 4, with 10 bases in between. This CDR3 has 14 residues.

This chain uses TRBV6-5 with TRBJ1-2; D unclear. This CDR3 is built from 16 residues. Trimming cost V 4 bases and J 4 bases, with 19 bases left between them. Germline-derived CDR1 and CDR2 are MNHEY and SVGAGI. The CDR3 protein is CASSFSRQFLSYGYTF. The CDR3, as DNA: TGTGCCAGCAGTTTTTCGCGGCAGTTTTTATCCTATGGCTACACCTTC.

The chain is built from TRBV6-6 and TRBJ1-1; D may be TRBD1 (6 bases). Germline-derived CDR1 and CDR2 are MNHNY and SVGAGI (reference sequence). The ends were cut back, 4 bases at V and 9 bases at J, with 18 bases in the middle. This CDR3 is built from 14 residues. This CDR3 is CASSSPGGRFQAFF. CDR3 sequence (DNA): TGTGCCAGCAGTTCCCCCGGGGGCCGGTTTCAAGCTTTCTTT.

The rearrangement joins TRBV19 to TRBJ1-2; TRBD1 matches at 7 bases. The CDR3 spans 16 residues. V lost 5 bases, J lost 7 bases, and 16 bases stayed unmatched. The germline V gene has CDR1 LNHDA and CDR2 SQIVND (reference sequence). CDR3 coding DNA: TGTGCCAGTAGTGACACCTCGACAGGGTTTAGGGTTGGCTACACCTTC. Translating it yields CASSDTSTGFRVGYTF.

The CDR3, as DNA: TGCAGCGTTGAAGATCCGGTAGCGGGGGGGCGGACAGATACGCAGTATTTT. Translation gives CSVEDPVAGGRTDTQYF. This sequence joins TRBV29-1 and TRBJ2-3, with 11 positions matching TRBD2. Germline V gene lookup returns CDR1 SQVTM and CDR2 ANQGSEA. This CDR3 has 17 residues. V shed 0 bases, J shed 3 bases, and the junction held 8 bases outside the gene matches.